This T cell receptor (beta chain) comes out of a study of OX40 agonist ivuxolimab in advanced cancers. Turning to the study itself: With ivuxolimab, an agonistic anti-OX40 (CD134) antibody, patients were treated. Aged roughly 23 to 85 with a mean of roughly 63 years, they were 82.7% male. Findings and caveats of the study: Also present in some nonresponders was a low level of normalized T-cell clonal expansion.

Autoimmune disease history or systemic immunosuppression led to patient exclusion. The protocol was immunoSEQ multiplex PCR, while the TCRdb copy is restricted to in-frame clones and leaves out a portion. Among over 75,000 clones listed, roughly 86% were seen once. This CDR3 contains 15 residues. The V gene's germline CDR1 is SGDLS and CDR2 YYNGEE. J lost 6 bases, V lost 0 bases, and 4 bases had no gene match. Details on this clone: What it recognizes is unknown.

Source: CD4+ or CD8+ T cells sorted from blood, taken in a trial of the OX40 agonist ivuxolimab. The TCR comes from an adult with an advanced solid tumor such as melanoma, head and neck, liver or kidney cancer. The rearrangement uses TRBV9 and TRBJ2-1, with 9 bases fitting TRBD1. This CDR3 reads CASSVEGQGPNEQFF. CDR3 nucleotide sequence: TGTGCCAGCAGCGTAGAGGGACAGGGACCCAATGAGCAGTTCTTC.